The 3 T cell receptor beta chains presented below share a single source sample, sequenced in a study of blood T cell repertoires in COVID-19 (dated by TCRdb to the early 2020s). The library was built by means of the immunoSEQ multiplex PCR assay. TCRdb provides this immuneACCESS table in a form limited to in-frame rearrangements. Some clones are lacking; in checked studies, under half of them reflect an unresolved V gene, and why the rest are absent is not known. The table for this sample lists about 160,000 clones; approximately 82% of them were counted only once. Together, the top ten hold about 4.6% of the sample. Sequenced sample: PBMCs or T cells enriched from blood (not recorded which). The receptor source for this set is a woman in her forties or fifties who had recovered from COVID-19.

The chain has TRBV28 and TRBJ2-6; 8 nucleotides match TRBD1. Germline CDR1 reads MDHEN; CDR2 reads SYDVKM. Germline trimming cut 3 bases from V and 2 bases from J; bases unmatched to any gene: 0. The CDR3 has 15 amino acids. CDR3 protein: CASSLDRAGANVLTF. CDR3 nucleotide sequence: TGTGCCAGCAGTTTGGACAGGGCTGGGGCCAACGTCCTGACTTTC.

The rearrangement uses TRBV7-9 and TRBJ1-4; no reliable D call. This CDR3 has 14 amino acids. Trimming left V 5 bases short and J 5 bases short, with 12 bases between. Looked up from germline, CDR1 is SEHNR and CDR2 is FQNEAQ (reference sequence). The CDR3 loop reads CASSPRSLNEKLFF. CDR3 nucleotide sequence: TGTGCCAGCAGCCCCCGGTCCCTGAATGAAAAACTGTTTTTT. The whole variable domain, remainder taken from reference TRBV7-9 and TRBJ1-4, is DTGVSQNPRHKITKRGQNVTFRCDPISEHNRLYWYRQTLGQGPEFLTYFQNEAQLEKSRLLSDRFSAERPKGSFSTLEIQRTEQGDSAMYLCASSPRSLNEKLFFGSGTQLSVL.

This clone was observed once. The chain uses TRBV19 and TRBJ1-4, with 8 bases lining up with TRBD1. The CDR3 contains 14 residues. Germline-derived CDR1 and CDR2 are LNHDA and SQIVND (reference sequence). J was trimmed by 3 bases and V by 4 bases; bases with no gene match: 1. The CDR3 DNA sequence: TGTGCCAGTAGTACAGGGGGCTCTAATGAAAAACTGTTTTTT. This codes for CASSTGGSNEKLFF.